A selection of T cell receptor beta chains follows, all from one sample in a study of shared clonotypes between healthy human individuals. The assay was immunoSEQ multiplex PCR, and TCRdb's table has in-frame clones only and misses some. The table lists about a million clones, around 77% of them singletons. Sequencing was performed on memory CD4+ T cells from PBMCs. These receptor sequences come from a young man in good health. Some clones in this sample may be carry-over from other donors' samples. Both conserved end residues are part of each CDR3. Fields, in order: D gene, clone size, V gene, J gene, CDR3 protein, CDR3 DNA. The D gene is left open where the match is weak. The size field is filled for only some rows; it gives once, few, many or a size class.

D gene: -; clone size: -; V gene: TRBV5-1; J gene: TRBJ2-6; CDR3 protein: CASSPALGGANVLTF; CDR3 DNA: TGCGCCAGCAGCCCAGCCCTAGGAGGGGCCAACGTCCTGACTTTC
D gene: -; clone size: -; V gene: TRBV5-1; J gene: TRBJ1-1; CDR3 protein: CASSLGGGDTEAFF; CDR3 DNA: TGCGCCAGCAGCTTAGGCGGAGGAGACACTGAAGCTTTTTTT
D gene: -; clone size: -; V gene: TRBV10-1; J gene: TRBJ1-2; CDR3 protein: CASSESRAETNYGFTF; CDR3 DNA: TGCGCCAGCAGTGAGTCGCGGGCAGAAACTAACTATGGCTTCACCTTC
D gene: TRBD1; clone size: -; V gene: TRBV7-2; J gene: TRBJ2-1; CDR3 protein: CASSPRQGAREQFF; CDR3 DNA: TGTGCCAGCAGCCCCCGACAGGGTGCTCGAGAGCAGTTCTTC
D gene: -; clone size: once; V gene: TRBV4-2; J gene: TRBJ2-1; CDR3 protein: CASSQDRQGWGVDEQFF; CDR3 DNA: TGTGCCAGCAGCCAAGATAGGCAGGGGTGGGGTGTGGATGAGCAGTTCTTC
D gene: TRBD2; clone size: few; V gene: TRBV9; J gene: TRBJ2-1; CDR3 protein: CASSLSGTSGGYNEQFF; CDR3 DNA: TGTGCCAGCAGCCTATCCGGGACTAGCGGGGGCTACAATGAGCAGTTCTTC
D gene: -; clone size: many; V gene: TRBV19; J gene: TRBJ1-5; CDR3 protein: CASGSGQGIFQPQHF; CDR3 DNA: TGTGCCAGTGGATCGGGGCAGGGGATCTTTCAGCCCCAGCATTTT
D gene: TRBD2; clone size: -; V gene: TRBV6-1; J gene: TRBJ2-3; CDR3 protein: CASRVAGVKDTQYF; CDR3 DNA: TGTGCCAGCAGGGTAGCGGGAGTGAAAGATACGCAGTATTTT
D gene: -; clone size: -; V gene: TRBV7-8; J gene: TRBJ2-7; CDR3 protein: CASSLVTRADEQYF; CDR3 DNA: TGTGCCAGCAGCTTAGTGACTCGGGCCGACGAGCAGTACTTC
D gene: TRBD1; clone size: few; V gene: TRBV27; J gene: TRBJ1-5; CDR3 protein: CASSSLRERQGGDQPQHF; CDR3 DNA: TGTGCCAGCAGTTCCCTCCGCGAACGACAGGGTGGGGATCAGCCCCAGCATTTT
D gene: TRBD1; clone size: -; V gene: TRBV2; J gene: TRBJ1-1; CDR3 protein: CASSRGQLEAFF; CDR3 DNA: TGTGCCAGCAGTCGGGGACAGCTTGAAGCTTTCTTT
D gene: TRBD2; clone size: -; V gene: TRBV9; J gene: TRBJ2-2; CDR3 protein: CASSISGRTGELFF; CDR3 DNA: TGTGCCAGCAGCATTAGCGGGAGAACCGGGGAGCTGTTTTTT
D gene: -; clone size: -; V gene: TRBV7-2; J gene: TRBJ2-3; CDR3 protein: CASSPPRGGFTDTQYF; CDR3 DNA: TGTGCCAGCAGCCCACCGAGGGGCGGATTCACAGATACGCAGTATTTT
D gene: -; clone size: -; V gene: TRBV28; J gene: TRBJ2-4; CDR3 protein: CASSPARLKNIQYF; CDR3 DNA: TGTGCCAGCAGCCCGGCTCGGTTAAAAAACATTCAGTACTTC
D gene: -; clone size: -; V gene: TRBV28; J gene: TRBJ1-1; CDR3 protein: CASSYGTLGGTEAFF; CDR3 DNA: TGTGCCAGCAGCTATGGGACGCTCGGCGGCACTGAAGCTTTCTTT
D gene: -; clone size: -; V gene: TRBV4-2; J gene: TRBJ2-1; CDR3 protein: CASSRSTGESYNEQFF; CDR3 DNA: TGTGCCAGCAGCCGAAGTACGGGAGAGAGCTACAATGAGCAGTTCTTC
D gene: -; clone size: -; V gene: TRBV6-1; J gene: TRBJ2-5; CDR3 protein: CASSPSVKETQYF; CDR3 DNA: TGTGCCAGCAGCCCTAGCGTAAAAGAGACCCAGTACTTC
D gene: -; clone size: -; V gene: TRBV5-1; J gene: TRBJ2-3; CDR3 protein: CASSLSRSDTQYF; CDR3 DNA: TGCGCCAGCAGCTTGTCCCGGTCGGATACGCAGTATTTT
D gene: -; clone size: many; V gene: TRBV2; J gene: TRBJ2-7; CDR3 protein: CASSTLGPPGEQYF; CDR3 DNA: TGTGCCAGCAGTACCTTAGGCCCGCCGGGAGAGCAGTACTTC
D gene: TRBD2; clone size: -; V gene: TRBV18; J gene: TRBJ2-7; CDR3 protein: CASSATSGHEQYF; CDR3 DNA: TGTGCCAGCTCGGCTACTAGCGGTCACGAGCAGTACTTC
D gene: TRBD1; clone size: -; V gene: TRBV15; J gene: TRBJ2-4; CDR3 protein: CATSRESTGELAKNIQYF; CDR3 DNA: TGTGCCACCAGCAGAGAATCTACAGGGGAACTAGCCAAAAACATTCAGTACTTC
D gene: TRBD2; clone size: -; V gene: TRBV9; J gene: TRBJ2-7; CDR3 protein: CASSVVLTSGSPTDTTYEQYF; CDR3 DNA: TGTGCCAGCAGCGTAGTCCTGACTAGCGGGAGCCCCACAGATACTACCTACGAGCAGTACTTC
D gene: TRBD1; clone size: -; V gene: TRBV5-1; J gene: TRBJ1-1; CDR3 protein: CASSFAPGSQGAEAFF; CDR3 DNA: TGCGCCAGCAGCTTCGCCCCCGGGTCCCAGGGGGCTGAAGCTTTCTTT
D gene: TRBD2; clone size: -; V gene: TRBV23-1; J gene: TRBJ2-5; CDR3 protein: CASSHPWGWASGRADETQYF; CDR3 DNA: TGCGCCAGCAGTCACCCCTGGGGGTGGGCTAGCGGGAGGGCCGATGAGACCCAGTACTTC
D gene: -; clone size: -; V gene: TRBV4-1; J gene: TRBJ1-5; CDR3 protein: CASSQAYVNQPQHF; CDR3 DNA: TGCGCCAGCAGCCAGGCCTACGTCAATCAGCCCCAGCATTTT
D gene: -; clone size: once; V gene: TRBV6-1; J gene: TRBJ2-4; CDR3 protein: CAYKLEGGKNIQYF; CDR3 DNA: TGTGCCTATAAATTGGAGGGTGGCAAAAACATTCAGTACTTC
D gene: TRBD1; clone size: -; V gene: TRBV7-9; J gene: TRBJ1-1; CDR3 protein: CASSHEGQGFDEAFF; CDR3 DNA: TGTGCCAGCAGTCACGAGGGACAGGGGTTTGACGAAGCTTTCTTT
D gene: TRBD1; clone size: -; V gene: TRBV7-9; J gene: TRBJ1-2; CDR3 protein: CASSLPDRGLYGYTF; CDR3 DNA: TGTGCCAGCAGCTTACCCGACAGGGGCTTATATGGCTACACCTTC
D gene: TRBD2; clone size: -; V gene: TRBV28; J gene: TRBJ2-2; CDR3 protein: CASSPGYLAGPSTGELFF; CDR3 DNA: TGTGCCAGCAGTCCAGGATATCTAGCGGGACCCTCCACCGGGGAGCTGTTTTTT
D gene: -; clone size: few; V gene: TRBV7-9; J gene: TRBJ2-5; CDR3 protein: CASSPVSGLQETQYF; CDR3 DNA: TGTGCCAGCAGCCCAGTGTCCGGCCTTCAAGAGACCCAGTACTTC
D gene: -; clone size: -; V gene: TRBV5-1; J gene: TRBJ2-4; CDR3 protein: CASSLLDPKNIQYF; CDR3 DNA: TGCGCCAGCAGCTTATTAGACCCCAAAAACATTCAGTACTTC
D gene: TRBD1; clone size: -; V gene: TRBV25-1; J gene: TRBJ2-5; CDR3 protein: CASSDPTGAGETQYF; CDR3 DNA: TGTGCCAGCAGTGACCCAACAGGGGCTGGAGAGACCCAGTACTTC
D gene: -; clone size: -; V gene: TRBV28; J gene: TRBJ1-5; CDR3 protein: CASSTLWREGNQPQHF; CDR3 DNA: TGTGCCAGCAGTACTTTGTGGAGGGAGGGCAATCAGCCCCAGCATTTT
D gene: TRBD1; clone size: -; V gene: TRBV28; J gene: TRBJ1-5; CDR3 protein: CASSPGTGAPRQPQHF; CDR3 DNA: TGTGCCAGCAGTCCCGGGACAGGGGCTCCTAGACAGCCCCAGCATTTT
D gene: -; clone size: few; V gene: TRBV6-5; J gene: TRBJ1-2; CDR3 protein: CASSRVGDGYTF; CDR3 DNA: TGTGCCAGCAGCAGGGTTGGGGATGGCTACACCTTC
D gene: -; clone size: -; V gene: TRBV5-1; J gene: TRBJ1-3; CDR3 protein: CASSLEQVNSGNTIYF; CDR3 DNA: TGCGCCAGCAGCTTGGAGCAGGTCAACTCTGGAAACACCATATATTTT
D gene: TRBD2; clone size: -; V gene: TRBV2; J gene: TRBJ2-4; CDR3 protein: CASSDLVSGSPKNIQYF; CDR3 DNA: TGTGCCAGCAGTGATCTGGTTAGCGGGAGTCCCAAAAACATTCAGTACTTC
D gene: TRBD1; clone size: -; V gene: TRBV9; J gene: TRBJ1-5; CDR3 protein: CASSATGDPLGNQPQHF; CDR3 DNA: TGTGCCAGCAGCGCCACAGGGGACCCGTTGGGCAATCAGCCCCAGCATTTT
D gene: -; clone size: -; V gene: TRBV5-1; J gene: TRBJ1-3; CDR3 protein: CASSLDGNSGNTIYF; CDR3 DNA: TGCGCCAGCAGCTTGGACGGGAACTCTGGAAACACCATATATTTT
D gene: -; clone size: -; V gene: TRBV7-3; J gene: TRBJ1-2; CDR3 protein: CASTDPDGYTF; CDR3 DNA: TGTGCCAGCACCGACCCAGATGGCTACACCTTC
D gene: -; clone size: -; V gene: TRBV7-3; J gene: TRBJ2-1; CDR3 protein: CASSRDITAYNEQFF; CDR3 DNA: TGTGCCAGCAGCCGAGACATAACGGCCTACAATGAGCAGTTCTTC
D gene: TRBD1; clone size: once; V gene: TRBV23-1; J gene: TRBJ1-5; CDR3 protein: CASSQLGQGAFYSNQPQHF; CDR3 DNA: TGCGCCAGCAGTCAATTAGGACAGGGGGCCTTCTATAGCAATCAGCCCCAGCATTTT
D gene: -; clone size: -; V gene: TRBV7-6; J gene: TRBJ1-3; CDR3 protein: CASSLGSSSGNTIYF; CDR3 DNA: TGTGCCAGCAGCTTAGGGAGCAGCTCTGGAAACACCATATATTTT
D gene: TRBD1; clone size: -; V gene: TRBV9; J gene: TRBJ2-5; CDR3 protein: CASSARSGTGGGETQYF; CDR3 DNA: TGTGCCAGCAGCGCCCGTTCCGGGACAGGGGGAGGGGAGACCCAGTACTTC
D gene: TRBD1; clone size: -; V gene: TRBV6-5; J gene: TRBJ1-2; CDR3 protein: CASSYSARGDFGYTF; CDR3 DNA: TGTGCCAGCAGTTACTCAGCCAGGGGGGATTTCGGCTACACCTTC
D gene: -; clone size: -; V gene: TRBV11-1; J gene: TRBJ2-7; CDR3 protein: CASSLAQRQYF; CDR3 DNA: TGTGCCAGCTCCTTGGCACAGCGGCAGTACTTC